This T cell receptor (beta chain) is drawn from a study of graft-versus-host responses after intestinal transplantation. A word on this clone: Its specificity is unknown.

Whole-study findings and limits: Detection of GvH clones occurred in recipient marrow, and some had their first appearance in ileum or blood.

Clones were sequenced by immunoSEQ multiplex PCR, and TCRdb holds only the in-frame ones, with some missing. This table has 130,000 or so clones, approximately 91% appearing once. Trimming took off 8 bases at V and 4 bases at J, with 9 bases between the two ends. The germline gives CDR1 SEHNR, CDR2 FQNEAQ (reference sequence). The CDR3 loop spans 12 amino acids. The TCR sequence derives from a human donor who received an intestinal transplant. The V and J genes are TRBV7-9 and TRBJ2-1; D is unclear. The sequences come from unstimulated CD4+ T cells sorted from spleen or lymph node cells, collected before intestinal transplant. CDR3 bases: TGTGCCAGCGCGAGGTTATACAATGAGCAGTTCTTC. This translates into CASARLYNEQFF.